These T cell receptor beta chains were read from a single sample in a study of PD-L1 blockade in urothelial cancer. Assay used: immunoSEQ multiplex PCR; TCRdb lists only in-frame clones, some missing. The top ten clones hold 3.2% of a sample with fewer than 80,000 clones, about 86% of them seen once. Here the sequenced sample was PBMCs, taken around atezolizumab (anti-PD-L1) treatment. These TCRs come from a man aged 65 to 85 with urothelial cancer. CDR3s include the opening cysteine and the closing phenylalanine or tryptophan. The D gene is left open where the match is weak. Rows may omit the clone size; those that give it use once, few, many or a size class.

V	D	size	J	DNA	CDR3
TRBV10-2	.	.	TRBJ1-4	TGCGCCAGCAGCCGAGTCAAGGGAGTTGGAGAAAAACTGTTTTTT	CASSRVKGVGEKLFF
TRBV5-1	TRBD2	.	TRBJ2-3	TGCGCCAGCGGCCGGGACGGGGGGGATACGCAGTATTTT	CASGRDGGDTQYF
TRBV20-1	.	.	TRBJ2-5	TGCAGTGTACAGGGTCAAGAGACCCAGTACTTC	CSVQGQETQYF
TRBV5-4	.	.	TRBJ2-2	TGTGCCAGCAGCTTGGACAGGGTACGGGCCGGGGAGCTGTTTTTT	CASSLDRVRAGELFF
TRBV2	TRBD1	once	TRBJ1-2	TGTGCCAGCAGGCTTACCGGGACAGGGAACTATGGCTACACCTTC	CASRLTGTGNYGYTF
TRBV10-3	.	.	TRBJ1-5	TGTGCCATCAGTCCCGGGATGAATCAGCCCCAGCATTTT	CAISPGMNQPQHF
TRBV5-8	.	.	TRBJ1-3	TGTGCCAGCAGCTTAGCAGGTCGCTCTGGAAACACCATATATTTT	CASSLAGRSGNTIYF
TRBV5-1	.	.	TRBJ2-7	TGCGCCAGCAGCTTGTTAAGGGGTTCCTACGAGCAGTACTTC	CASSLLRGSYEQYF
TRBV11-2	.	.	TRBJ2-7	TGTGCCAGCAGCTTAGCGAGGGTTTTAGGTTACGAGCAGTACTTC	CASSLARVLGYEQYF
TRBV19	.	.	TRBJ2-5	TGTGCCAGTAGTACCGGTAATTTCCAGACCCAGTACTTC	CASSTGNFQTQYF
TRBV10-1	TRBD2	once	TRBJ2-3	TGCGCCAGCAGAGCTAGCGGGCGGGATACGCAGTATTTT	CASRASGRDTQYF
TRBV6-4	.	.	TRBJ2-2	TGTGCCAGCAGTGACAGGGAGCACGGGGAGCTGTTTTTT	CASSDREHGELFF
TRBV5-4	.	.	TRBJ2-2	TGTGCCAGCAGCTTGGGAGGGAACACCGGGGAGCTGTTTTTT	CASSLGGNTGELFF
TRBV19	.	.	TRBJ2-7	TGTGCCAGTAGTATAGCTACAGACAACTACGAGCAGTACTTC	CASSIATDNYEQYF
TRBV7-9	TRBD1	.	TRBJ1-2	TGTGCCAGCAGCGTTGGGACAGTGGAGTATGGCTACACCTTC	CASSVGTVEYGYTF
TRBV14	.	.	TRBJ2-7	TGTGCCAGCAGCCGTAGTTGGCAGAGGAGGGCCTACGAGCAGTACTTC	CASSRSWQRRAYEQYF
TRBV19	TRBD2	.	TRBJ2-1	TGTGCCAGTAGTAGTTTGACTAGCGGGAGGTTCAATGAGCAGTTCTTC	CASSSLTSGRFNEQFF
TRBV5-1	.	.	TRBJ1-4	TGCGCCAGCAGCCAACTCCCCTGGACAGTTGCAACTAATGAAAAACTGTTTTTT	CASSQLPWTVATNEKLFF
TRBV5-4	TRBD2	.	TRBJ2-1	TGTGCCAGCAGCCCGGGGTTGGGCGGGAGTTACAATGAGCAGTTCTTC	CASSPGLGGSYNEQFF
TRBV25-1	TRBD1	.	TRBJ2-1	TGTGCCAGCAGTGAAGTAGGACAGGTATCCTACAATGAGCAGTTCTTC	CASSEVGQVSYNEQFF
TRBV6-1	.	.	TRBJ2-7	TGTGCCAGCAGTGAAACCAGTTCAAGTTACGAGCAGTACTTC	CASSETSSSYEQYF
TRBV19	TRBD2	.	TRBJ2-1	TGTGCCAGTAGTATAGAGACGGCTAGCGGGAGCTCCTACAATGAGCAGTTCTTC	CASSIETASGSSYNEQFF
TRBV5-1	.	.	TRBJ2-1	TGCGCCAGCAGCGCTACCGGGTTTAGCTCCTACAATGAGCAGTTCTTC	CASSATGFSSYNEQFF
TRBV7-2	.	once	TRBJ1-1	TGTGCCAGCAGCCTGGGACACTCGAACACTGAAGCTTTCTTT	CASSLGHSNTEAFF
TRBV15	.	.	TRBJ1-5	TGTGCCACCAGCGTGCGGGATCCCTATCAGCCCCAGCATTTT	CATSVRDPYQPQHF
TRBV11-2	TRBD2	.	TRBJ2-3	TGTGCCAGCAGCTCTCGACTAGCGGCTAGCACAGATACGCAGTATTTT	CASSSRLAASTDTQYF
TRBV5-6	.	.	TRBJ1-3	TGTGCCAGCAGCTTGCAGGGGCTATCTGGAAACACCATATATTTT	CASSLQGLSGNTIYF
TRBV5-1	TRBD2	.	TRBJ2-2	TGCGCCAGCAGCTTCTTAGCGGGAAACACCGGGGAGCTGTTTTTT	CASSFLAGNTGELFF
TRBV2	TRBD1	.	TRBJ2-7	TGTGCCAGCAGTGATGACAGGGGTAACTACGAGCAGTACTTC	CASSDDRGNYEQYF
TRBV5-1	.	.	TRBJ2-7	TGCGCCAGCAGCCCCATGACAGGAGTCTCCTACGAGCAGTACTTC	CASSPMTGVSYEQYF
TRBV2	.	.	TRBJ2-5	TGTGCCAGCGTACTAACTGTCCAAGAGACCCAGTACTTC	CASVLTVQETQYF
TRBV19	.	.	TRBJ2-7	TGTGCCAGTAGTATTGGGCCCGCGTCCCACGAGCAGTACTTC	CASSIGPASHEQYF
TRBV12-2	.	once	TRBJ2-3	TGTGCAAGTCGCTTGGCCCGGGACTCCGTCACAGATACGCAGTATTTT	CASRLARDSVTDTQYF
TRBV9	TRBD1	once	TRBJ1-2	TGTGCCAGCAGCGTAAGCGACAGGGGGGCCTATGGCTACACCTTC	CASSVSDRGAYGYTF
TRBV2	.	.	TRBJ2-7	TGTGCCAGCACCTCACTAGTAACCGCCTACGAGCAGTACTTC	CASTSLVTAYEQYF
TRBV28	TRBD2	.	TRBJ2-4	TGTGCCAGCAGTTTGCCTAGCGGGAGTCAATCCAAAAACATTCAGTACTTC	CASSLPSGSQSKNIQYF
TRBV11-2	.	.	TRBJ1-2	TGTGCCAGCAGCTTAGAACGCAGACTCTTCGATGGCTACACCTTC	CASSLERRLFDGYTF
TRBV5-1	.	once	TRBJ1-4	TGCGCCAGCACCTTCAGGGTCAATAGTGAAAAACTGTTTTTT	CASTFRVNSEKLFF
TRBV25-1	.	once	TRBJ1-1	TGTGCCAGCAGTTCGTATCGGGGGGCTACTGAAGCTTTCTTT	CASSSYRGATEAFF
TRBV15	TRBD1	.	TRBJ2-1	TGTGCCACCAGCAAGGACAGGGACCCATACAATGAGCAGTTCTTC	CATSKDRDPYNEQFF
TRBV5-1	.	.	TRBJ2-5	TGCGCCAGCAGCTCCGGGGAGACCCAGTACTTC	CASSSGETQYF
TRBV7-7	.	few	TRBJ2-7	TGTGCTAGCAGCTTCCGTTCCCGGGAGCAGTACTTC	CASSFRSREQYF